These 2 T cell receptor beta chains originate from one sample sequenced in a study of T-cell reconstitution after alpha-beta-depleted transplantation in children. The library targeted TCRbeta and was prepared with unique molecular identifiers. TCRdb used MiXCR to reprocess the PCR reads, holding one entry per CDR3 protein. The sample lists about 980,000 distinct CDR3 sequences, under 30% seen once, with under 30% in the top ten. This specimen was PBMCs, mostly from graft donor cells, taken 360 days after TCRalphabeta/CD19-depleted stem cell transplant. These receptors were obtained from a boy younger than two who had a stem cell transplant for SCID, so the T cells may come from the graft donor.

This rearrangement joins TRBV29-1 to TRBJ2-3; TRBD2 might be the D (6 bases). Germline V CDR1 and CDR2: SQVTM, ANQGSEA. The CDR3 covers 13 residues. Trimming stripped 5 bases from V and 1 base from J, with 10 bases between. DNA for the CDR3: TGCAGCGTTCCGGGACTGGGCACAGATACGCAGTATTTT. This gives the protein CSVPGLGTDTQYF.

This clonotype was counted a few times. The genes are TRBV20-1 and TRBJ2-3; D is ambiguous. Germline CDR1 is DFQATT and CDR2 is SNEGSKA (reference sequence). This CDR3 has 13 residues. The ends were cut back, 3 bases at V and 2 bases at J, with 9 bases in the middle. The CDR3 DNA sequence: TGCAGTGCTAGGATGACCCCCACAGATACGCAGTATTTT. This translates into CSARMTPTDTQYF.